A selection of T cell receptor beta chains follows, all from one sample in a study of T cell changes during pregnancy in multiple sclerosis. Method: immunoSEQ multiplex PCR; TCRdb's copy keeps in-frame clones and lacks some. Counted here are 70,000 to 80,000 clones, roughly 90% occurring once; the ten biggest clones make up 3.7%. The material was peripheral blood, obtained after pregnancy. The receptors were sampled from a female donor in good health, enrolled as a control in a pregnancy study. Both conserved end residues are part of each CDR3. A D gene is named only where the DNA matches it firmly. Clone size is stated in some rows and not others, as once, few, many or a class when expanded.

D,size,J,V,DNA,CDR3
-,once,TRBJ2-1,TRBV27,TGTGCCGTCAAGACTATCTCCTACAATGAGCAGTTCTTC,CAVKTISYNEQFF
-,-,TRBJ2-7,TRBV5-1,TGCGCCAGCAGCTTGGAGTGGACAGCCTACGAGCAGTACTTC,CASSLEWTAYEQYF
-,once,TRBJ1-4,TRBV2,TGTGCCAGCGCTTTGGGGGGGTTAACAACTAATGAAAAACTGTTTTTT,CASALGGLTTNEKLFF
TRBD1,-,TRBJ2-7,TRBV28,TGTGCCAGCAGTCCCCCGAGACAGGGCAGGCTATACGAGCAGTACTTC,CASSPPRQGRLYEQYF
TRBD2,-,TRBJ2-3,TRBV6-5,TGTGCCAGCAGTCGAAGGACTAGTTTAGATACGCAGTATTTT,CASSRRTSLDTQYF
-,-,TRBJ2-3,TRBV5-8,TGTGCCAGCAGCTCGGATGGACAGCGCACAGATACGCAGTATTTT,CASSSDGQRTDTQYF
TRBD2,-,TRBJ2-3,TRBV5-1,TGCGCCAGCAGCTTGGCACTAGCGGGAGGGCCTCAAGATACGCAGTATTTT,CASSLALAGGPQDTQYF
TRBD2,few,TRBJ2-2,TRBV7-9,TGTGCCAGCAGCTTTGGGCTAGCGGACACCGGGGAGCTGTTTTTT,CASSFGLADTGELFF
-,once,TRBJ1-5,TRBV4-2,TGTGCCAGCAGCCAAGAACTGTCATATAGCAATCAGCCCCAGCATTTT,CASSQELSYSNQPQHF
-,-,TRBJ2-7,TRBV11-3,TGTGCCAGCAGCTTGTGGTCAGGGGAGGGCTACGAGCAGTACTTC,CASSLWSGEGYEQYF
TRBD2,-,TRBJ2-3,TRBV19,TGTGCCAGTAGTTGGGTTAGCGGGGGGACAGATACGCAGTATTTT,CASSWVSGGTDTQYF
-,once,TRBJ1-2,TRBV10-2,TGCGCCAGCTCTCCGGCACCCGGAGACTATGGCTACACCTTC,CASSPAPGDYGYTF
-,-,TRBJ2-7,TRBV6-5,TGTGCCAGCAGGGGAGCGGGCCTCTCCTACGAGCAGTACTTC,CASRGAGLSYEQYF
TRBD2,once,TRBJ2-7,TRBV27,TGTGCCAGCAGTACTACTAGCGAGGCCCTCTACGAGCAGTACTTC,CASSTTSEALYEQYF
TRBD2,once,TRBJ2-7,TRBV6-5,TGTGCCAGCAGTTACTCCGGGACTACCTCCTACGAGCAGTACTTC,CASSYSGTTSYEQYF
-,-,TRBJ2-3,TRBV28,TGTGCCATCGTCGCCGTTGGGAGCAGTGAAGATACGCAGTATTTT,CAIVAVGSSEDTQYF
-,once,TRBJ1-5,TRBV18,TGTGCCAGCTCATCAAACGCAAGGACATTAAATCAGCCCCAGCATTTT,CASSSNARTLNQPQHF
TRBD1,once,TRBJ2-7,TRBV18,TGTGCCAGCTCACGCTCAGGGGGCTCCTACGAGCAGTACTTC,CASSRSGGSYEQYF
TRBD1,-,TRBJ1-2,TRBV5-1,TGCGCCAGCAGCTTGGGACAGGGGAACTATGGCTACACCTTC,CASSLGQGNYGYTF
-,-,TRBJ1-3,TRBV6-1,TGTGCCAGCAGTGAAATTGGAGGGGCTGGAAACACCATATATTTT,CASSEIGGAGNTIYF
TRBD2,-,TRBJ2-2,TRBV7-2,TGTGCCAGCAGCTTAGCTGCGGGAGGGGGCGGGGAGCTGTTTTTT,CASSLAAGGGGELFF
TRBD2,-,TRBJ2-3,TRBV7-2,TGTGCCAGCAGCCCCGGGACTAGCGGGAGAAAAAATACGCAGTATTTT,CASSPGTSGRKNTQYF
-,-,TRBJ2-7,TRBV5-4,TGTGCCAGCAGCAGATCAGGGGGGACTTTAGACGAGCAGTACTTC,CASSRSGGTLDEQYF
TRBD1,-,TRBJ1-1,TRBV7-6,TGTGCCAGCAGCCGAGATACAGGGGGATGGACTGAAGCTTTCTTT,CASSRDTGGWTEAFF
-,-,TRBJ2-5,TRBV12-2,TGTGCAAGTCGCTATAAAATAGCGGGGTACCAAGAGACCCAGTACTTC,CASRYKIAGYQETQYF
-,-,TRBJ2-7,TRBV25-1,TGTGCCAGTAGGACAGACTCCTACGAGCAGTACTTC,CASRTDSYEQYF
TRBD1,-,TRBJ1-2,TRBV6-4,TGTGCCAGCAGTGACCCTAAGTTGTGGGGACAGGGGCGGGGAGGCTACACCTTC,CASSDPKLWGQGRGGYTF
TRBD1,-,TRBJ2-5,TRBV6-1,TGTGCCAGCAGTGGCCTAGGGACAGGGGGAGAGACCCAGTACTTC,CASSGLGTGGETQYF
TRBD2,-,TRBJ2-7,TRBV19,TGTGCCAGTAGTCCCGGACTAGCGGGGGGCTACGAGCAGTACTTC,CASSPGLAGGYEQYF
TRBD1,-,TRBJ2-5,TRBV2,TGTGCCAGCAGTTTCCGGACAGGAGAACAAGAGACCCAGTACTTC,CASSFRTGEQETQYF
-,-,TRBJ2-6,TRBV28,TGTGCCAGCAGTTTCTCTCGGGGTTTAAGAGGGGCCAACGTCCTGACTTTC,CASSFSRGLRGANVLTF
TRBD2,-,TRBJ2-3,TRBV7-9,TGTGCCAGCAGCTTCGATTGGGGAGGGACAGATACGCAGTATTTT,CASSFDWGGTDTQYF